This T cell receptor (beta chain) was identified in a study of T cell responses to AZD1222 COVID-19 vaccine. In the study overall: Second doses at about 4 or about 12 weeks were pooled.

On this clone: Its antigen is as yet unknown.

The assay was immunoSEQ multiplex PCR, and TCRdb's table has in-frame clones only and misses some. The table records about 120,000 clones, roughly 90% of them present only once. With V trimmed by 4 bases and J by 5 bases, 11 bases remained unmatched. Looked up from germline, CDR1 is SGHRS and CDR2 is YFSETQ. This CDR3 contains 15 residues. Study findings and constraints: Nearly half of the spike-specific TCRs reportedly recognize variant regions that carry no mutations. No repertoire was sampled before or during the peak T cell response, only after it. Vaccine-related CD4 TCRs covered spike, predominating at 160-218 and 743-854.

V usage is TRBV5-1 and J usage is TRBJ1-1, with TRBD1 identical over 7 bases. This sequence was found in an adult in good health. Sequenced material: peripheral blood, taken on day 0 of AZD1222 vaccination. The CDR3 sequence is CASSPRHQGGTEAFF. For the CDR3, the DNA is TGCGCCAGCAGCCCGCGACATCAGGGGGGTACTGAAGCTTTCTTT.